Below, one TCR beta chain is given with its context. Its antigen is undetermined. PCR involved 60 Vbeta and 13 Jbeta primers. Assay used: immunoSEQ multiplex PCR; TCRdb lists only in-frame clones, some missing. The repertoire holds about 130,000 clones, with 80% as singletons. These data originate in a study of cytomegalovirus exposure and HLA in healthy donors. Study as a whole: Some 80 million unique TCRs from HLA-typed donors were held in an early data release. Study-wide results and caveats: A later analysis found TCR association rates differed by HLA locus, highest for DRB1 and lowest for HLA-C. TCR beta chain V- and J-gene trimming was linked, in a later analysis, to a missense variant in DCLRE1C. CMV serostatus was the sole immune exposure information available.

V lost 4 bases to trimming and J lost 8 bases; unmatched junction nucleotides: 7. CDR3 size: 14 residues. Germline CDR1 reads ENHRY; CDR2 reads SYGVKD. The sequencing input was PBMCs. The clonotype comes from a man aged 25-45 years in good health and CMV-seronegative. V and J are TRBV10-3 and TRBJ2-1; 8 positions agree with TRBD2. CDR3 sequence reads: CAISATSGTYEQFF. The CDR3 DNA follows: TGTGCCATCAGTGCAACTAGCGGAACCTATGAGCAGTTCTTC.